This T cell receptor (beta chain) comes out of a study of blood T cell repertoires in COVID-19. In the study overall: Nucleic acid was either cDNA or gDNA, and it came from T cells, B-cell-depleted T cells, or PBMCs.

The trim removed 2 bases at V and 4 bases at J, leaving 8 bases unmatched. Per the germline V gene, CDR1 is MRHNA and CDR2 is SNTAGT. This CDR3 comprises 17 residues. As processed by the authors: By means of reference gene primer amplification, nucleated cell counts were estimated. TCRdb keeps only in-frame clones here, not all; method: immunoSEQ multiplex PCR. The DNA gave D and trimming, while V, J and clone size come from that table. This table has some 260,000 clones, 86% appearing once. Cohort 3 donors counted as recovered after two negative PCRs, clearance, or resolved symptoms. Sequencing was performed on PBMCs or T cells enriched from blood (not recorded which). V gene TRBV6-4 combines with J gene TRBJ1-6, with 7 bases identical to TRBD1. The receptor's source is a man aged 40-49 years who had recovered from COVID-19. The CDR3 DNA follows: TGTGCCAGCAGTGACCCCATAGGGGACAGTTATAATTCACCCCTCCACTTT. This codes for CASSDPIGDSYNSPLHF.